The sequence of this T cell receptor (beta chain) was determined in a study of blood T cell repertoires in COVID-19. On the study more broadly: Symptom resolution, clearance, or two negative PCRs marked donors in Cohort 3 as recovered. T cells, B-cell-depleted T cells, or PBMCs provided the cDNA or gDNA that served as material.

Those who participated ranged in age from roughly 18 to 95 years and resided in 20 to 30 US areas. This CDR3 has 15 residues. J was trimmed by 2 bases and V by 2 bases; bases with no gene match: 1. Germline-derived CDR1 and CDR2 are MNHEY and SVGAGI. How the authors handled the data: Amplification from reference gene primers served as the basis for estimated nucleated cell counts. Here immunoSEQ multiplex PCR was the method, and the copy in TCRdb shows in-frame clones only, minus some. V and J calls and clone size follow that table, whereas D and trimming were derived from the DNA. In the table there are approximately 190,000 clones, 85% to 90% of which are singletons.

The V and J genes are TRBV6-5 and TRBJ1-4; 8 positions agree with TRBD1. The sample was PBMCs or T cells enriched from blood (not recorded which). The clonotype comes from a woman aged 35 to 49 in a cohort exposed to, infected with or recovered from COVID-19 (not recorded which). The CDR3 protein is CASSYRQGTNEKLFF. The CDR3 region has the DNA TGTGCCAGCAGTTACCGACAGGGGACTAATGAAAAACTGTTTTTT.